The 9 T cell receptor beta chains below were found in one sample sequenced in a study of read filtering for tumor transcriptome and immune sequencing (TCRdb year 2020). Reads for this sample came from an Illumina HiSeq 4000. TCR libraries were built from about 400 ng RNA with the Immunoverse kit, using molecular barcoded adaptors covering alpha/delta and beta/gamma chains. TCRdb ran its own pipeline on the public reads, namely fastp trimming at Q25 and MiXCR clone calling, and kept in-frame beta chains. Rows are combined by CDR3 protein, so each entry shows the most common genes and DNA. Within this sample are about 62,000 distinct CDR3 sequences, with roughly 20% of them counted one time only. The top ten clonotypes cover about a tenth of the sample. The sequenced sample was a population of CD138-negative cells sorted from bone marrow. Read against the paper, the sample's cell subset or site label means: bone marrow mononuclear cells depleted of CD138+ plasma/myeloma cells by negative magnetic selection. These receptors all stem from a donor aged 40 or over with multiple myeloma.

There are many counts of this clonotype. The chain carries TRBV3-1 and TRBJ2-6; 7 bases match TRBD1. The CDR3 consists of 16 residues. V shed 3 bases, J shed 3 bases, and the junction held 5 bases outside the gene matches. The germline V gene has CDR1 LGHDT and CDR2 YNNKEL (reference sequence). As DNA, the CDR3 is TGTGCCAGCAGCCAGGTACAGGGGAGTGGGGCCAACGTCCTGACTTTC. Protein sequence: CASSQVQGSGANVLTF. Using reference TRBV3-1 and TRBJ2-6 for the parts outside the CDR3, the full variable domain is DTAVSQTPKYLVTQMGNDKSIKCEQNLGHDTMYWYKQDSKKFLKIMFSYNNKELIINETVPNRFSPKSPDKAHLNLHINSLELGDSAVYFCASSQVQGSGANVLTFGAGSRLTVL.

This clonotype was picked up a small number of times. This sequence joins TRBV20-1 and TRBJ2-5, with 10 bases identical to TRBD1. Germline V gene data show CDR1 as DFQATT and CDR2 as SNEGSKA (reference sequence). Trimming cost V 4 bases and J 6 bases; bases outside gene matches: 5. The CDR3 runs to 13 residues. The CDR3 nucleotides are TGCAGTGCTACCCCGGGACAGGGGAAGACCCAGTACTTC. Encoded protein: CSATPGQGKTQYF.

This clonotype was counted a few times. This chain links TRBV12-3 or TRBV12-4 with TRBJ2-5; 10 bases are a match to TRBD2. This CDR3 spans 16 amino acids. Trimming cost V 6 bases and J 5 bases; bases outside gene matches: 12. In DNA, the CDR3 is TGTGCCAGCAGCTTCATCGAGCGGGGGGGCCGCGAGACCCAGTACTTC. Its translation is CASSFIERGGRETQYF.

In this sample, this clonotype turned up many times. This chain links TRBV10-3 with TRBJ2-1; the D gene is possibly TRBD1 (6 bases). The length of the CDR3 is 14 residues. CDR1 and CDR2 (germline): ENHRY, SYGVKD. V dropped 6 bases and J dropped 4 bases, with 13 bases sitting between them. The CDR3 DNA sequence: TGTGCCATCAGCAGGGACAAGGCATACAATGAGCAGTTCTTC. Translated, it gives CAISRDKAYNEQFF.

In its sample, this clonotype was seen many times. V usage is TRBV5-1 and J usage is TRBJ2-3, with 7 bases fitting TRBD2. After removal of 6 bases from V and 2 bases from J, the junction contained 9 bases not matched to a gene. The CDR3 totals 15 residues. Germline loops: CDR1 SGHRS, CDR2 YFSETQ. The DNA for the CDR3 is TGCGCCAGCACCTGGGACTACCCCAACACAGATACGCAGTATTTT. Translated: CASTWDYPNTDTQYF. Variable domain in full (rest from reference TRBV5-1 and TRBJ2-3): KAGVTQTPRYLIKTRGQQVTLSCSPISGHRSVSWYQQTPGQGLQFLFEYFSETQRNKGNFPGRFSGRQFSNSRSEMNVSTLELGDSALYLCASTWDYPNTDTQYFGPGTRLTVL.

This clonotype was detected ten times or more. The rearrangement links TRBV5-1 to TRBJ2-1; a possible D gene is TRBD2 (5 bases). This CDR3 region has 15 residues. V gave up 3 bases and J gave up 4 bases, with 14 bases separating them. The germline CDR1 and CDR2 sequences are SGHRS and YFSETQ. The CDR3 coding sequence is TGCGCCAGCAGCTCGGGCGGGCCGCGGTACAATGAGCAGTTCTTC. Translated, it gives CASSSGGPRYNEQFF.

This clonotype has ten or more counts. This chain links TRBV20-1 with TRBJ2-3, with D possibly being TRBD2 (6 bases). Trimming cost V 6 bases and J 3 bases, with 13 bases left between them. The CDR3 has 13 amino acids. CDR1 DFQATT and CDR2 SNEGSKA come from the germline V gene (reference sequence). DNA for the CDR3: TGCAGTGCCAAGGGCGGAGGGACAGATACGCAGTATTTT. Protein product: CSAKGGGTDTQYF.

This clonotype showed up many times. The genes are TRBV11-2 and TRBJ1-3; no reliable D call. Trimming pared 4 bases from V and 1 base from J, leaving 5 bases between. CDR1 is SGHAT, CDR2 FQNNGV, per germline. This CDR3 is 13 amino acids long. CDR3: CASSWQSGNTIYF. CDR3 DNA sequence: TGTGCCAGCAGCTGGCAGTCTGGAAACACCATATATTTT.

This clonotype showed up just a few times. The V gene is TRBV7-9, the J gene TRBJ2-1; 7 positions match TRBD2. This CDR3 region has 15 residues. V was clipped by 5 bases and J by 3 bases; unmatched bases: 7. The germline CDR1 and CDR2 sequences are SEHNR and FQNEAQ (reference sequence). The CDR3 loop is CASSERSGVYNEQFF. CDR3 sequence (DNA): TGTGCCAGCAGCGAGAGAAGCGGGGTCTACAATGAGCAGTTCTTC.